A single sample gave rise to the 14 T cell receptor beta chains below, sequenced in a study of blood T cell repertoires in COVID-19 (dated by TCRdb to 2018 to 2020). The library was built by means of the immunoSEQ multiplex PCR assay. What TCRdb holds here is the immuneACCESS table cut down to in-frame rearrangements. Part of the clones is not present; checked against another copy, under half of the missing clones reflect an unresolved V gene, and the others are unexplained. This sample has fewer than 80,000 clones in its table, and roughly 90% of those were observed once. Around 2.6% of the sample belongs to the ten largest clones. The sequenced material came from peripheral blood. These TCRs come from a human donor in a cohort sampled during active COVID-19.

This clone was detected once. The rearrangement joins TRBV9 to TRBJ1-2; 7 bases fit TRBD1. Losses at the gene ends were 0 bases for V and 3 bases for J; bases not matched to a gene: 11. Germline CDR1 SGDLS, CDR2 YYNGEE. The CDR3 extends over 17 amino acids. Here the CDR3 reads CASSVAVGQLGDYGYTF. The CDR3 DNA reads as TGTGCCAGCAGCGTAGCTGTGGGACAGCTTGGGGACTATGGCTACACCTTC.

The rearrangement uses TRBV5-1 and TRBJ1-4; D not certain. Germline lookup yields CDR1 SGHRS and CDR2 YFSETQ. This CDR3 comprises 15 residues. Trimming left V 4 bases short and J 0 bases short, with 10 bases between. The CDR3 coding sequence is TGCGCCAGCAGCATGGGTCAGGCAACTAATGAAAAACTGTTTTTT. This encodes CASSMGQATNEKLFF. Looking up the rest from reference TRBV5-1 and TRBJ1-4 gives the full variable domain: KAGVTQTPRYLIKTRGQQVTLSCSPISGHRSVSWYQQTPGQGLQFLFEYFSETQRNKGNFPGRFSGRQFSNSRSEMNVSTLELGDSALYLCASSMGQATNEKLFFGSGTQLSVL.

The genes are TRBV18 and TRBJ2-2, with 8 bases lining up with TRBD1. V trimming: 5 bases; J trimming: 3 bases; junction bases outside the gene matches: 5. The germline CDR1 and CDR2 sequences are KGHSH and LQKENI. This CDR3 has 15 amino acids. CDR3 nucleotide sequence: TGTGCCAGCTCATCCGACAGGGGCGACACCGGGGAGCTGTTTTTT. Residues: CASSSDRGDTGELFF.

This sequence joins TRBV19 and TRBJ2-3; 8 nucleotides align to TRBD2. CDR1 and CDR2 from the germline V gene are LNHDA and SQIVND (reference sequence). The CDR3 consists of 18 residues. V shed 4 bases and J 0 bases; nucleotides not matched to a gene: 12. CDR3 coding DNA: TGTGCCAGTAGTACGGTGGGGACTAGTAGAGGTAGCACAGATACGCAGTATTTT. Its protein product is CASSTVGTSRGSTDTQYF. The variable domain in full, with the rest retrieved from reference TRBV19 and TRBJ2-3, is DGGITQSPKYLFRKEGQNVTLSCEQNLNHDAMYWYRQDPGQGLRLIYYSQIVNDFQKGDIAEGYSVSREKKESFPLTVTSAQKNPTAFYLCASSTVGTSRGSTDTQYFGPGTRLTVL.

J is TRBJ2-2 and V is TRBV27; 13 nucleotides align to TRBD2. V lost 5 bases and J lost 4; bases outside the gene matches: 19. The CDR3 covers 21 residues. Germline V lookup: CDR1 MNHEY, CDR2 SMNVEV (reference sequence). The CDR3 here is CASSPRPTSGGTRVITGELFF. The DNA for the CDR3 is TGTGCCAGCAGTCCCCGACCGACTAGCGGGGGGACCCGAGTAATCACCGGGGAGCTGTTTTTT.

The V call is TRBV3-1 (or the pseudogene TRBV3-2), the J call TRBJ2-3, with a possible D match to TRBD1 (6 bases). V shed 1 base and J shed 1 base, with 21 bases lying between them. Germline CDR1 and CDR2: LGHDT and YNNKEL (reference sequence). The CDR3 spans 19 residues. CDR3 residues: CASSQGGTGRFLGTDTQYF. CDR3 bases: TGTGCCAGCAGCCAAGGAGGAACAGGGAGATTTTTAGGCACAGATACGCAGTATTTT.

The chain joins TRBV5-6 to TRBJ2-3; the match to TRBD1 covers 10 bases. The CDR3 sequence is 15 residues long. The V and J ends lost 4 bases and 6 bases, in that order; junction bases with no gene match: 8. CDR1 is SGHDT and CDR2 is YYEEEE in the germline V gene. The CDR3 protein is CASSRRDRGLDTQYF. For the CDR3, the DNA is TGTGCCAGCAGCCGCCGGGACAGGGGACTTGATACGCAGTATTTT.

The chain couples TRBV4-3 to TRBJ1-2, with D uncertain. The CDR3 runs to 16 residues. Trimming took 0 bases from V and 4 from J, leaving 15 bases between them. Germline V gene data show CDR1 as LGHNA and CDR2 as YSLEER. The CDR3 sequence is CASSQDRASRRYGYTF. CDR3 sequence (DNA): TGCGCCAGCAGCCAAGATCGAGCCAGCAGGCGCTATGGCTACACCTTC.

This chain joins TRBV19 and TRBJ1-2, with 8 bases fitting TRBD1. The CDR3 contains 15 residues. With V trimmed by 6 bases and J by 0 bases, 6 bases remained unmatched. Germline CDR1 LNHDA, CDR2 SQIVND (reference sequence). In DNA form, the CDR3 reads TGTGCCAGTAGACCAACAGGGGGGACTAACTATGGCTACACCTTC. This sequence encodes CASRPTGGTNYGYTF.

This clone occurred once. The V gene is TRBV5-8, the J gene TRBJ2-3; TRBD1 matches at 9 bases. Trimming removed 1 base from V and 6 bases from J; junction bases left unmatched: 6. CDR1 and CDR2 from the germline V gene are SGHTS and YDEGEE. This CDR3 is 15 amino acids long. The DNA for the CDR3 is TGTGCCAGCAGCTTGCCCGGGACAGGGATTGATACGCAGTATTTT. It yields the protein CASSLPGTGIDTQYF.

CDR3 loop: CASSLSTRGLGEQYF. The CDR3 DNA follows: TGTGCCAGCAGTTTATCGACCAGGGGGCTGGGCGAGCAGTACTTC. The gene calls are TRBV27 and TRBJ2-7; TRBD1 matches 8 bases. CDR3 size: 15 residues. The V gene's germline CDR1 is MNHEY and CDR2 SMNVEV (reference sequence). V gave up 0 bases and J gave up 6 bases; unmatched junction bases: 7.

The V gene is TRBV7-2, the J gene TRBJ1-4; the D gene is possibly TRBD1 (6 bases). V was shortened by 7 bases and J by 2 bases, with 17 bases between the two germline ends. The CDR3 is 16 amino acids. Germline V lookup: CDR1 SGHTA, CDR2 FQGNSA. The CDR3: CASTARGGSTNEKLFF. The CDR3 region has the DNA TGTGCCAGCACGGCCCGTGGGGGCTCGACTAATGAAAAACTGTTTTTT.

This clone was detected a few times. This chain connects TRBV11-2 to TRBJ2-7; 12 bases fit TRBD2. The V gene's germline CDR1 is SGHAT and CDR2 FQNNGV. V lost 2 bases, J lost 3 bases, and 11 bases stayed unmatched. The CDR3 extends over 18 amino acids. The CDR3 DNA reads TGTGCCAGCAGCTTATTCATCGGACTAGCGGGGAACAACTACGAGCAGTACTTC. Translation: CASSLFIGLAGNNYEQYF.

This chain connects TRBV27 to TRBJ1-6; D is ambiguous. The V gene lost 4 bases and the J gene lost 7 bases, with 8 bases spanning the gap. The CDR3 runs 13 residues. Germline V gene sequence: CDR1 MNHEY, CDR2 SMNVEV (reference sequence). DNA of the CDR3: TGTGCCAGCAGTTACGAGAGAAATTCACCCCTCCACTTT. Translated: CASSYERNSPLHF.